Following are 2 T cell receptor beta chains from one sample sequenced in a study of blood T cell repertoires in COVID-19. Sequencing was performed with immunoSEQ multiplex PCR; in TCRdb, only in-frame clones are kept and a portion is missing. The data hold around 85,000 clones, with 86% observed a single time. The sequenced material came from peripheral blood. The receptors were sampled from a man aged 50 to 59 with active COVID-19.

This sequence joins TRBV19 and TRBJ1-1; tentative D call: TRBD1 (6 bases). The V end lost 7 bases, the J end lost 4 bases, and 13 bases lay between the germline ends. Germline V CDR1 and CDR2: LNHDA, SQIVND (reference sequence). The CDR3 is 13 residues long. CDR3: CASTGGRGTEAFF. The CDR3 region has the DNA TGTGCCAGTACGGGGGGCCGCGGCACTGAAGCTTTCTTT.

The V gene is TRBV5-1, the J gene TRBJ1-3; possibly TRBD1 for D (6 bases). The germline gives CDR1 SGHRS, CDR2 YFSETQ. V was shortened by 0 bases and J by 4 bases, with 11 bases between the two germline ends. There are 15 residues in the CDR3. CDR3 in amino acids: CASSLDGGLGNTIYF. In DNA form, the CDR3 reads TGCGCCAGCAGCTTGGACGGGGGGCTCGGAAACACCATATATTTT.